The source of this T cell receptor (beta chain) is a study of cytomegalovirus exposure and HLA in healthy donors. This PCR relied on a set of 60 Vbeta primers and 13 Jbeta primers. The data were produced by immunoSEQ multiplex PCR, yet TCRdb's version contains in-frame clones alone and is incomplete. The sample holds 50,000 to 55,000 clones, around 82% seen once. There are 14 residues in the CDR3. V gave up 6 bases and J gave up 4 bases, with 13 bases separating them. Germline V gene lookup returns CDR1 MNHNY and CDR2 SVGAGI (reference sequence). This chain connects TRBV6-6 to TRBJ1-3; tentatively, D is TRBD1 (6 bases). The receptor was derived from a boy younger than 18 in good health and CMV-seropositive. The sample was PBMCs. CDR3 region: CASSQQGSGNTIYF. The CDR3 coding sequence is TGTGCCAGCAGCCAACAGGGTTCAGGAAACACCATATATTTT.